The TCR beta chain described here comes from a study of glioma-infiltrating T cells after dendritic cell vaccination. Study-wide background: At biweekly intervals, patients got three intradermal dendritic cell vaccine injections.

The assay was immunoSEQ multiplex PCR, and TCRdb's table has in-frame clones only and misses some. Of under 100,000 clones listed, under 90% are singletons. PBMC sampling occurred before vaccination, two weeks after the third dose, and at progression. The germline V gene has CDR1 LGHNA and CDR2 YNFKEQ. The CDR3 extends over 16 amino acids. V dropped 0 bases and J dropped 2; count of bases not matched to a gene: 5. Sequenced material: blood, taken before dendritic cell vaccination. The rearrangement uses TRBV4-2 and TRBJ2-7, with 9 bases identical to TRBD2. The sequence came from a human donor with glioblastoma. CDR3: CASSQDGGTSPYEQYF. The CDR3 nucleotides read TGTGCCAGCAGCCAAGATGGCGGGACTAGCCCCTACGAGCAGTACTTC.